This T cell receptor beta chain derives from a study of Graves' ophthalmopathy and Graves' hyperthyroidism (dated by TCRdb to 2016 to 2019). Context from the whole study: Hyperthyroidism was considered stable if no progression to ophthalmopathy occurred within 18 months of follow-up. In roughly six hyperthyroidism patients, the T-cell repertoire of thyroid tissue was compared with the T-cell repertoire of blood. TCR beta repertoire signatures were used to distinguish Graves' ophthalmopathy from Graves' hyperthyroidism and to predict progression to ophthalmopathy. Following sample collection, hyperthyroidism patients were given methimazole at a starting dose of 30 mg daily, and ophthalmopathy patients were given high-dose intravenous methylprednisolone. For independent validation, a separate cohort was made up of around 18 hyperthyroidism patients plus 17 patients who later progressed from hyperthyroidism to ophthalmopathy. In total, 135 blood samples were TCR-sequenced: approximately 42 ophthalmopathy, some 72 hyperthyroidism and some 17 hyperthyroidism-to-ophthalmopathy patients. To explore V-J signatures that separate ophthalmopathy from hyperthyroidism, a discovery set of about 98 patients was enrolled, consisting of 43 with ophthalmopathy and around 57 with stable hyperthyroidism. What the authors observed across the whole study: Most expanded thyroid clonotypes with frequency above 0.001 were also detected in blood, suggesting blood repertoires may reflect the thyroid immune response. No statistical method was used to set the sample size in advance, and the investigators knew which group each participant was assigned to. In validation, the model predicted ophthalmopathy progression with 55% to 71% sensitivity and less than 80% specificity; around twelve predicted patients were CT-confirmed with GO in a median of around 6 months. The 13-signature model separated ophthalmopathy from stable hyperthyroidism with approximately 88% sensitivity and 81.08% specificity in cross-validation, and 80%/75% in the test set.

The sample holds many counts of this clonotype. Its antigen remains undetermined. Per-base qualities were not stored, and no clone one base away is much larger. The hyperthyroidism patients were 18 to 65 years old and newly diagnosed, with a disease duration of less than 2 months. Anyone with other autoimmune diseases, uncontrolled infections, pregnancy or lactation was excluded from the study. Clinical symptoms, serum thyroxine, TRAb, thyroid ultrasound and orbital computed tomography were used for diagnosis. Total RNA was extracted using Trizol reagent, and RNA quality was checked on an Agilent 2100 Bioanalyzer. TCR beta CDR3 regions were amplified from RNA transcripts for repertoire sequencing. The first round of RT-PCR was done with HTBI primers and the Qiagen OneStep RT-PCR kit, and was followed by a second round of multiplex PCR, then size selection and purification. The libraries underwent paired-end sequencing with 100 bp reads on an Illumina HiSeq2000. In the source study's methods: SOAPnuke was used for read processing, and reads with adapters, uncalled bases, a mean Phred below 15, or no exact constant-primer or identifier match were discarded. High-quality paired reads were merged with COPE v1.2.5. Unique nucleotide sequences were defined as clonotypes and aligned to IMGT TRB V, D and J references using MiTCR v1.1. The analysis was limited to V-J combinations with a frequency above 0.0001, which together covered just over 98% of the repertoires. A TCR clonal expansion and chaos score per V-J combination was defined as the ratio of F50 clonal expansion to chaos observed in the TCRdist matrix. Welch's t-statistics and random forest were used to reduce the features to about a dozen V-J combinations, which were then used as input to a naive Bayes classifier. The Morisita-Horn index was used to measure how similar the thyroid and blood repertoires were. TCRdb redid the processing of the public reads, applying fastp at Q25 and MiXCR, and retained in-frame beta chains. Rows matching on CDR3 protein sequence are summarized as one entry with the most common DNA and genes. These V and J calls are TCRdb output, not the study's own analysis. The sample table records a few hundred thousand distinct CDR3 sequences; less than 45% of these occur just once. The top ten clonotypes cover about 4.6% of the sample.

There are 14 amino acids in the CDR3, from cysteine to phenylalanine inclusive. CDR3 DNA is the only sequence kept; it has 42 bases, read in frame from the first base. Clipping removes 6 bases from V and 3 bases from J, with 8 as the unmatched junction base count. The sequence links TRBV12-3 or TRBV12-4 to TRBJ2-7; TRBD1 agrees with 7 junctional bases. The source of this sequence is an adult man with Graves' hyperthyroidism. Material: peripheral blood or thyroid tissue (not recorded which). In nucleotides, the sequence is TGTGCCAGCAGGCCGGAAGGGGGCCTCTACGAGCAGTACTTC. Its translation reads: CASRPEGGLYEQYF.